The 10 T cell receptor beta chains below come from one sample, sequenced in a study of blood T cell repertoires in COVID-19. Libraries were prepared by immunoSEQ multiplex PCR; TCRdb keeps only in-frame clonotypes and omits some of them. This sample has about 360,000 clones, with approximately 89% found just once. The specimen was PBMCs or T cells enriched from blood (not recorded which). All receptors come from a man aged 25 to 40 who had recovered from COVID-19.

The J gene is TRBJ1-4, the V gene TRBV12-5, with TRBD1 matching over 8 bases. This CDR3 is 17 amino acids long. Per germline, CDR1 LGHNT and CDR2 FRNRAP. J was trimmed by 6 bases and V by 1 base; bases with no gene match: 10. The CDR3 reads CASGLGNRGLVDEKLFF. The CDR3 DNA reads as TGTGCTAGTGGTTTGGGAAACAGGGGGTTAGTGGATGAAAAACTGTTTTTT. The entire variable domain, with the rest obtained from reference TRBV12-5 and TRBJ1-4, is as follows: DARVTQTPRHKVTEMGQEVTMRCQPILGHNTVFWYRQTMMQGLELLAYFRNRAPLDDSGMPKDRFSAEMPDATLATLKIQPSEPRDSAVYFCASGLGNRGLVDEKLFFGSGTQLSVL.

V gene TRBV3-1 (or the pseudogene TRBV3-2) combines with J gene TRBJ1-1; D is unclear. The germline CDR1 and CDR2 sequences are LGHDT and YNNKEL (reference sequence). The V and J ends lost 4 bases and 8 bases respectively, with 14 bases between them. CDR3 size: 13 residues. CDR3 in amino acids: CASSLNGITEAFF. The CDR3 nucleotides are TGTGCCAGCAGCCTAAACGGGATTACCGAAGCTTTCTTT.

This chain links TRBV12-5 with TRBJ1-4; TRBD1 matches 8 bases. Germline loops: CDR1 LGHNT, CDR2 FRNRAP. The CDR3 has 15 amino acids. V trimming: 0 bases; J trimming: 5 bases; junction bases outside the gene matches: 2. This chain's CDR3 is CASGLVDRVNEKLFF. CDR3 nucleotide sequence: TGTGCTAGTGGTTTGGTGGACAGGGTAAATGAAAAACTGTTTTTT.

The chain employs TRBV5-1 and TRBJ2-5, with TRBD2 matching 13 bases. Germline-derived CDR1 and CDR2 are SGHRS and YFSETQ. This CDR3 is 15 amino acids long. V lost 3 bases, J lost 1 base, and 0 bases stayed unmatched. CDR3 residues: CASSWTSGGQETQYF. CDR3 nucleotide sequence: TGCGCCAGCAGCTGGACTAGCGGGGGCCAAGAGACCCAGTACTTC.

In DNA, the CDR3 is TGTGCCAGTAGGCCGACAGGATTGAACACTGAAGCTTTCTTT. Its translation is CASRPTGLNTEAFF. This chain connects TRBV19 to TRBJ1-1, with D maybe TRBD1 (6 bases). The germline V gene has CDR1 LNHDA and CDR2 SQIVND (reference sequence). The CDR3 is 14 residues long. Trimming stripped 6 bases from V and 0 bases from J, with 11 bases between. Based on the CDR3 plus reference TRBV19 and TRBJ1-1, the full variable domain is DGGITQSPKYLFRKEGQNVTLSCEQNLNHDAMYWYRQDPGQGLRLIYYSQIVNDFQKGDIAEGYSVSREKKESFPLTVTSAQKNPTAFYLCASRPTGLNTEAFFGQGTRLTVV.

This clone was counted a few times. The chain links TRBV2 to TRBJ1-6; tentative D call: TRBD1 (5 bases). This CDR3 is built from 13 residues. Trimming stripped 7 bases from V and 6 bases from J, with 10 bases between. Germline V gene data show CDR1 as SNHLY and CDR2 as FYNNEI. Written as DNA, the CDR3 is TGTGCCAGCATATCGCAGGGTAATTCACCCCTCCACTTT. This codes for CASISQGNSPLHF.

The V call is TRBV14, the J call TRBJ1-1; D not certain. V was pared by 1 base and J by 1 base, with 10 bases between. Germline CDR1 reads SGHDN; CDR2 reads FVKESK. CDR3 length: 15 amino acids. The CDR3 coding sequence is TGTGCCAGCAGCCAAGTCCAGACTGGGAACACTGAAGCTTTCTTT. Protein product: CASSQVQTGNTEAFF. Filled out from reference TRBV14 and TRBJ1-1, the complete variable domain reads EAGVTQFPSHSVIEKGQTVTLRCDPISGHDNLYWYRRVMGKEIKFLLHFVKESKQDESGMPNNRFLAERTGGTYSTLKVQPAELEDSGVYFCASSQVQTGNTEAFFGQGTRLTVV.

In its sample, this clone was seen a few times. This chain joins TRBV19 and TRBJ1-1; the D gene is possibly TRBD1 (5 bases). The length of the CDR3 is 13 residues. V was shortened by 5 bases and J by 4 bases, with 11 bases between the two germline ends. Per the germline V gene, CDR1 is LNHDA and CDR2 is SQIVND (reference sequence). The CDR3 DNA follows: TGTGCCAGTAGTGGGGCGAGGTTCACTGAAGCTTTCTTT. This gives the protein CASSGARFTEAFF.

This clone was recorded a few times. This chain uses TRBV7-2 with TRBJ1-1; 8 bases agree with TRBD1. The ends lost 5 bases at V and 7 bases at J; junction bases unmatched: 12. Germline V gene data show CDR1 as SGHTA and CDR2 as FQGNSA. The CDR3 is made up of 15 amino acids. The CDR3 sequence: CASSGRDRQSYEAFF. CDR3 bases: TGTGCCAGCAGCGGCCGGGACAGGCAGAGTTATGAAGCTTTCTTT.

V and J are TRBV10-3 and TRBJ1-1, with TRBD1 identical over 7 bases. Germline-derived CDR1 and CDR2 are ENHRY and SYGVKD. V trimming: 4 bases; J trimming: 0 bases; junction bases outside the gene matches: 5. The CDR3 consists of 15 residues. The DNA of the CDR3 is TGTGCCATCAGTGGGGACAGCCCTATGAACACTGAAGCTTTCTTT. This translates into CAISGDSPMNTEAFF.